One TCR beta chain is described in this entry. Antigen specificity is unknown. Clinical symptoms, serum thyroxine and TRAb, thyroid ultrasound and orbital computed tomography together formed the diagnostic basis. TCR beta CDR3 regions were amplified from RNA. The HTBI primer set was used in a first-round RT-PCR of the TCR CDR3. TCRdb used MiXCR to reprocess the multiplex PCR reads, holding one entry per CDR3 protein. The sample holds around 100,000 distinct CDR3 sequences; approximately 48% are singletons and the top ten take about 26%. The sample is drawn from a study of T cells in Graves' hyperthyroidism and ophthalmopathy. Study at large: The blood sample was taken at first diagnosis, before treatment began. General study findings and limits: Ophthalmopathy could be told apart from stable hyperthyroidism with a 13 V-J model.

J gave up 7 bases and V 8 bases, and 9 bases lay outside the gene matches. CDR3 size: 14 residues. The germline V gene encodes CDR1 KGHSY and CDR2 FQNENV. The specimen sequenced was blood. This sequence joins TRBV16 and TRBJ2-1; 9 bases line up with TRBD1. The source of this sequence is a middle-aged man with Graves' hyperthyroidism. The CDR3 bases are TGTGCCAGCTCACCACCGGGACAGGGTAATGAGCAGTTCTTC. This sequence encodes CASSPPGQGNEQFF.